This is a list of T cell receptor beta chains from one sample in a study of regulatory T cells in long-lasting Graves disease. TCRdb reprocessed the multiplex PCR reads via MiXCR and lists one record per CDR3 protein. Of roughly 500,000 distinct CDR3 sequences in the sample, around 12% are singletons; the top ten hold 8% to 10%. This sample also belongs to another study, concerning T cells in Graves' hyperthyroidism and ophthalmopathy.

The material sequenced was peripheral blood mononuclear cells (PBMCs), taken at new diagnosis, from a patient treated with antithyroid drugs. The receptors derive from a woman in her thirties with Graves disease. Both conserved end residues are part of each CDR3. The D gene is left open where the match is weak. Clone size appears in some rows only: once, few, many, or a class for an expanded clone.

. | TRBJ2-5 | TRBV5-1 | TRBD1 | TGCGCCAGCAGCTGGGCCGGGACAGCCCAAGAGACCCAGTACTTC | CASSWAGTAQETQYF
many | TRBJ2-7 | TRBV28 | . | TGTGCCAGCAGTTCCCTCGGGGCAGCGGAGACCTACGAGCAGTACTTC | CASSSLGAAETYEQYF
. | TRBJ2-1 | TRBV5-4 | TRBD2 | TGTGCCAGCAGCCGAATGGGACTAGCGGGAGGGCACAATGAGCAGTTCTTC | CASSRMGLAGGHNEQFF
many | TRBJ1-5 | TRBV6-2/TRBV6-3 | . | TGTGCCAGCAGTTACTCAAACCTCCGCAATCAGCCCCAGCATTTT | CASSYSNLRNQPQHF
many | TRBJ2-1 | TRBV7-9 | . | TGTGCCAGCAGTCCGGTACAGAGAACCTACAATGAGCAGTTCTTC | CASSPVQRTYNEQFF
. | TRBJ2-7 | TRBV18 | . | TGTGCCAGCTCACCACCGGGGTTGCAACGCGAGCAGTACTTC | CASSPPGLQREQYF
many | TRBJ1-4 | TRBV15 | TRBD1 | TGTGCCACCAGCCCGGTGGGGACAGGGAATGAAAAACTGTTTTTT | CATSPVGTGNEKLFF
few | TRBJ1-1 | TRBV18 | . | TGTGCCAGCTCACCACCAAGGGTGGGTGGGGATCACATGAACACTGAAGCTTTCTTT | CASSPPRVGGDHMNTEAFF
many | TRBJ2-5 | TRBV5-6 | . | TGTGCCAGCAGCTTGAATCCAGAGACCCAGTACTTC | CASSLNPETQYF
. | TRBJ1-1 | TRBV12-3/TRBV12-4 | . | TGTGCCAGCAGTTTCCTAACCCATGTTGAAGCTTTCTTT | CASSFLTHVEAFF
many | TRBJ2-7 | TRBV28 | . | TGTGCCAGCAGTCAAGACGGTCGCGAGCAGTACTTC | CASSQDGREQYF
many | TRBJ1-2 | TRBV24-1 | TRBD1 | TGTGCCACCAGTGATCGGGACAGGCGGCCAGGGGACTATGGCTACACCTTC | CATSDRDRRPGDYGYTF
. | TRBJ2-3 | TRBV28 | . | TGTGCCAGTCATAGTAACGACCTGCCAGATACGCAGTATTTT | CASHSNDLPDTQYF
. | TRBJ1-2 | TRBV7-2 | . | TGTGCCAGCAGCTTACGGGAGCACTATGGCTACACCTTC | CASSLREHYGYTF
many | TRBJ2-6 | TRBV7-9 | . | TGTGCCAGCAGCACACAGGGTAGCTCTGGGGCCAACGTCCTGACTTTC | CASSTQGSSGANVLTF
. | TRBJ2-7 | TRBV20-1 | TRBD2 | TGCAGTGCAACCAGCGGGAAGAGCTACGAGCAGTGCTTC | CSATSGKSYEQCF
many | TRBJ2-1 | TRBV28 | TRBD1 | TGTGCCAGCAGTGAGTCCGGGACAGGCTCCTACAATGAGCAGTTCTTC | CASSESGTGSYNEQFF
few | TRBJ1-2 | TRBV11-2 | TRBD1 | TGTGCCAGCAGCCCCGACAGGGGTCCGGAGAGCTATGGCTACACCTTC | CASSPDRGPESYGYTF
. | TRBJ1-2 | TRBV24-1 | . | TGTGCCACCAGTGGAGGGCAGTTCTATGGCTACACCTTC | CATSGGQFYGYTF
few | TRBJ1-5 | TRBV6-2/TRBV6-3 | TRBD1 | TGTGCCAGCAGTTTACAGGGGTGGTATCAGCCCCAGCATTTT | CASSLQGWYQPQHF